Presented here are 26 T cell receptor beta chains from one specimen sequenced in a study of glioma-infiltrating T cells. The iRepertoire nested amplicon-rescue multiplex PCR amplified TCR alpha and beta CDR3s from RNA. Using its own MiXCR run on the multiplex PCR reads, TCRdb lists one record per CDR3 protein. The table has under 4,000 distinct CDR3 sequences, 80% to 90% seen once. The sequenced sample was glioma tissue, nonneoplastic brain tissue, or PBMCs (not recorded which). The source of these receptors is a human donor with low-grade glioma or glioblastoma, undergoing nonglioma brain surgery, or in good health (not recorded which).

With regard to this clonotype: With the library built for alpha chains, this beta chain is off target and its frequency is not meaningful. J is TRBJ2-3 and V is TRBV19; tentatively, D is TRBD1 or TRBD2 (6 bases each). The CDR3 has 14 amino acids. V was trimmed by 7 bases and J by 2 bases, leaving 13 bases between them. Germline CDR1 reads LNHDA; CDR2 reads SQIVND (reference sequence). CDR3 bases: TGTGCCAGTACCCGGGGGCTTTTCACAGATACGCAGTATTTT. It specifies CASTRGLFTDTQYF.

A note on this clonotype: Within a library made for alpha chains, this beta chain is off target, and its count is uninformative. V gene TRBV28 combines with J gene TRBJ1-5; D uncertain. This CDR3 region has 16 residues. Per the germline V gene, CDR1 is MDHEN and CDR2 is SYDVKM. Trimming removed 1 base at V and 0 bases at J, with 10 bases between. DNA of the CDR3: TGTGCCAGCAGTTTATCTCCTGGGGTTAGCAATCAGCCCCAGCATTTT. Translated: CASSLSPGVSNQPQHF.

With respect to this clonotype: This beta chain is off target for a library built for alpha chains, so its abundance means little. This rearrangement joins TRBV7-9 to TRBJ1-3; D call uncertain. Germline assignment: CDR1 SEHNR and CDR2 FQNEAQ (reference sequence). This CDR3 has 14 amino acids. The V gene lost 4 bases and the J gene lost 0 bases, with 7 bases spanning the gap. The CDR3 loop reads CASSSASSGNTIYF. CDR3 nucleotides: TGTGCCAGCAGCTCCGCAAGCTCTGGAAACACCATATATTTT.

Note on this clonotype: This beta chain is an unintended read in a library built for alpha chains; its size means little. This chain's CDR3 is CASSEVGGPNQPQHF. CDR3 DNA sequence: TGTGCCAGCAGTGAAGTGGGAGGTCCGAATCAGCCCCAGCATTTT. The chain carries TRBV6-1 and TRBJ1-5; unclear D gene. Trimming cost V 1 base and J 4 bases, with 11 bases left between them. The CDR3 runs 15 residues. Germline CDR1 MNHNS, CDR2 SASEGT.

As concerns this clonotype: This beta chain lies outside the target of a library built for alpha chains; its clone size means little. The J gene is TRBJ1-6, the V gene TRBV2; the D is unclear. V was cut by 10 bases and J by 0 bases, with 13 bases left in between. Looked up from germline, CDR1 is SNHLY and CDR2 is FYNNEI. This CDR3 comprises 15 residues. The CDR3 is CATKTESSYNSPLHF. The CDR3 DNA is TGTGCCACCAAGACGGAGAGCTCCTATAATTCACCCCTCCACTTT.

Turning to this clonotype: As an off-target read in a library built for alpha chains, this beta chain has a frequency of little significance. The J gene is TRBJ1-1, the V gene TRBV20-1; D might be TRBD1 (5 bases). The CDR3 sequence is 13 residues long. Trimming removed 6 bases from V and 1 base from J, with 12 bases in between. Germline V gene data show CDR1 as DFQATT and CDR2 as SNEGSKA (reference sequence). The DNA for the CDR3 is TGCAGTGCCAAAAGGGGAGGGAACACTGAAGCTTTCTTT. Translation: CSAKRGGNTEAFF.

As concerns this clonotype: Since it is a stray read in a library aimed at alpha chains, this beta chain has a size that is not meaningful. This chain links TRBV20-1 with TRBJ2-3; D unresolved. CDR3 length: 12 amino acids. V was trimmed by 3 bases and J by 3 bases, leaving 7 bases between them. Per the germline V gene, CDR1 is DFQATT and CDR2 is SNEGSKA (reference sequence). Here the CDR3 DNA reads TGCAGTGCTAGTCCGAATACAGATACGCAGTATTTT. Translating it yields CSASPNTDTQYF.

The sample holds one count of this clonotype. This beta chain is an off-target read within a library intended for alpha chains, so its frequency means little. This sequence joins TRBV6-1 and TRBJ2-1; 15 bases align to TRBD2. Germline values: CDR1 MNHNS, CDR2 SASEGT. V shed 9 bases and J 0 bases; nucleotides not matched to a gene: 9. This CDR3 region has 18 residues. In DNA, the CDR3 is TGTGCCAGTCAGGGACTAGCGGGAGGTCCTAGCTCCTACAATGAGCAGTTCTTC. It is translated as CASQGLAGGPSSYNEQFF.

A note on this clonotype: This beta chain turned up in a library designed for alpha chains; as an off-target read, its abundance says little. This chain links TRBV7-2 with TRBJ2-5; 8 bases align to TRBD1. Trimming cost V 1 base and J 4 bases; bases outside gene matches: 2. The CDR3 contains 14 residues. Germline CDR1 and CDR2: SGHTA and FQGNSA. CDR3 region: CASSLGTGGETQYF. CDR3 nucleotides: TGTGCCAGCAGCTTAGGTACAGGGGGAGAGACCCAGTACTTC.

Comment on this clonotype: This beta chain is a stray read from a library made for alpha chains; its abundance is not meaningful. The chain uses TRBV6-5 and TRBJ1-1, with D unclear. V dropped 8 bases and J dropped 3 bases, with 19 bases sitting between them. The CDR3 extends over 15 amino acids. Germline assignment: CDR1 MNHEY and CDR2 SVGAGI. The CDR3 DNA reads TGTGCCAGCGTTTCGGGCAACGGAGGTTACACTGAAGCTTTCTTT. This sequence encodes CASVSGNGGYTEAFF.

About this clonotype: The junction departs from the called germline gene at one end, perhaps through a read error. The size of this beta chain means little, since it is a stray read in a library made for alpha chains. The genes are TRBV3-1 and TRBJ2-6; D possibly matches TRBD1 or TRBD2 (5 bases each). The CDR3 extends over 14 amino acids. The germline CDR1 and CDR2 sequences are LGHDT and YNNKEL (reference sequence). CDR3 sequence reads: CASSPNSGANALTF. Here the CDR3 DNA reads TGTGCCAGCAGCCCAAATTCCGGGGCCAACGCCCTGACTTTC.

A remark on this clonotype: A read error is possible here, since a much larger clone lies one base away. This beta chain slipped into a library made for alpha chains as a stray read, so its size is not meaningful. The chain recombines TRBV6-1 with TRBJ2-1; 7 nucleotides match TRBD2. V shed 0 bases, J shed 2 bases, and the junction held 4 bases outside the gene matches. The CDR3 covers 16 residues. Looked up from germline, CDR1 is MNHNS and CDR2 is SASEGT. The CDR3 DNA is TGTGCCAGCAGTGAAGCGGGGGGGAGCCCCTACAATGAGCAGTTCTTC. It yields the protein CASSEAGGSPYNEQFF.

Notes on this clonotype: Found in a library prepared for alpha chains, this beta chain is an off-target read, and its abundance has little meaning. The chain has TRBV20-1 and TRBJ2-5; 8 positions agree with TRBD2. The CDR3 consists of 16 residues. The trim removed 0 bases at V and 0 bases at J, leaving 6 bases unmatched. Germline lookup yields CDR1 DFQATT and CDR2 SNEGSKA (reference sequence). Here the CDR3 DNA reads TGCAGTGCTAGAGATGTGCGGGAGGCGCACCAAGAGACCCAGTACTTC. It encodes CSARDVREAHQETQYF.

A note on this clonotype: As an off-target read in a library built for alpha chains, this beta chain has a frequency of little significance. The J gene is TRBJ2-7, the V gene TRBV7-3, with TRBD1 matching 7 bases. The CDR3 is made up of 15 amino acids. V shed 2 bases, J shed 2 bases, and the junction held 6 bases outside the gene matches. CDR1 is SGHTA and CDR2 is FQGTGA in the germline V gene. CDR3 loop: CASSLRQGVPYEQYF. In DNA, the CDR3 is TGTGCCAGCAGCTTACGGCAGGGGGTCCCCTACGAGCAGTACTTC.

Notes on this clonotype: With the library built for alpha chains, this beta chain is off target and its frequency is not meaningful. The chain is built from TRBV24-1 and TRBJ2-5; D remains unclear. The CDR3 runs to 12 residues. V was pared by 1 base and J by 5 bases, with 4 bases between. Germline-derived CDR1 and CDR2 are KGHDR and SFDVKD. In nucleotides, the CDR3 is TGTGCCACCAGTGATTTCAGGGAGACCCAGTACTTC. Its translation: CATSDFRETQYF.

This clonotype has only a few counts. This beta chain appears as a stray read in a library generated for alpha chains; its size is not informative. The chain employs TRBV7-6 and TRBJ2-7; unclear D gene. CDR1 is SGHVS and CDR2 is FNYEAQ in the germline V gene. The CDR3 runs to 12 residues. V was clipped by 5 bases and J by 4 bases, with 9 bases between them. The CDR3 here is CASSDDIYEQYF. As DNA, the CDR3 is TGTGCCAGCAGCGACGACATTTACGAGCAGTACTTC.

As concerns this clonotype: Because this beta chain is a stray read in a library intended to capture alpha chains, its abundance should not be given much weight. The rearrangement uses TRBV7-6 and TRBJ1-1, with 8 bases that match TRBD1. The CDR3 has 12 amino acids. The germline V gene has CDR1 SGHVS and CDR2 FNYEAQ. With V trimmed by 6 bases and J by 12 bases, 9 bases remained unmatched. Here the CDR3 reads CASSFDRGTTFF. The CDR3 bases are TGTGCCAGCAGTTTTGACAGGGGCACAACTTTCTTT.

As concerns this clonotype: Compared with germline, one end of the junction differs, possibly owing to a read error. With the library built for alpha chains, this beta chain is off target and its frequency is not meaningful. The chain is built from TRBV6-2 or TRBV6-3 and TRBJ2-7, with 10 bases identical to TRBD1. CDR3 length: 15 residues. Per germline, CDR1 MNHEY and CDR2 SVGEGT. The DNA of the CDR3 is TGTGCCAGCGGTTACCTTCGGACAGGGGGCTACGAGCAGTACTTC. This translates into CASGYLRTGGYEQYF.

A note on this clonotype: This beta chain is an unintended read in a library built for alpha chains; its size means little. The chain employs TRBV7-2 and TRBJ2-3; the D is unclear. The germline gives CDR1 SGHTA, CDR2 FQGNSA. The CDR3 runs to 15 residues. Between the trimmed V and J ends, which lost 2 bases and 4 bases, there was a span of 13 bases. The CDR3 DNA reads as TGTGCCAGCAGCTTAAGGCGCCCGACGGCAGATACGCAGTATTTT. It yields the protein CASSLRRPTADTQYF.

On this clonotype: For a library built for alpha chains, this beta chain is a stray read; little rests on its size. V and J are TRBV4-1 and TRBJ2-1; the D call may be TRBD1 or TRBD2 (5 bases each). V was cut by 4 bases and J by 8 bases, with 12 bases left in between. This CDR3 is built from 13 residues. Germline V lookup: CDR1 MGHRA, CDR2 YSYEKL. The CDR3 region is CASSPEGFDEQFF. CDR3 nucleotides: TGCGCCAGCAGCCCCGAGGGGTTCGATGAGCAGTTCTTC.

Concerning this clonotype itself: Because this beta chain is a stray read in a library intended to capture alpha chains, its abundance should not be given much weight. The V and J genes are TRBV4-2 and TRBJ2-7, with D tentatively TRBD2 (6 bases). This CDR3 is 11 amino acids long. V lost 4 bases, J lost 6 bases, and 7 bases lay in between. Germline V gene data show CDR1 as LGHNA and CDR2 as YNFKEQ. This chain's CDR3 is CASSLGGEQYF. The CDR3 DNA reads TGTGCCAGCAGCCTCGGGGGCGAGCAGTACTTC.

For this clonotype: This beta chain came through as a stray read in a library set up for alpha chains, and its size says little. This rearrangement joins TRBV7-9 to TRBJ2-1; 14 bases map to TRBD2. Germline values: CDR1 SEHNR, CDR2 FQNEAQ (reference sequence). The CDR3 totals 17 residues. The V gene end was trimmed by 4 bases and the J gene end by 5 bases; junction bases not matched to a gene: 7. The CDR3 is CASSSRTSGRFHNEQFF. The DNA for the CDR3 is TGTGCCAGCAGCTCCCGGACTAGCGGGAGGTTCCACAATGAGCAGTTCTTC.

As concerns this clonotype: Found in a library prepared for alpha chains, this beta chain is an off-target read, and its abundance has little meaning. The rearrangement uses TRBV7-2 and TRBJ2-7; D might be TRBD1 (6 bases). V was clipped by 5 bases and J by 3 bases, with 11 bases between them. Looked up from germline, CDR1 is SGHTA and CDR2 is FQGNSA. The CDR3 totals 13 residues. The CDR3 reads CASSPGQIYEQYF. The DNA of the CDR3 is TGTGCCAGCAGCCCTGGACAGATCTACGAGCAGTACTTC.

This clonotype has more than one count but fewer than ten. This beta chain came through as a stray read in a library set up for alpha chains, and its size says little. This chain joins TRBV15 and TRBJ2-1; TRBD2 agrees at 9 bases. This CDR3 is 15 amino acids long. Trimming cost V 3 bases and J 9 bases; bases outside gene matches: 9. Germline V CDR1 and CDR2: LNHNV, YYDKDF (reference sequence). As DNA, the CDR3 is TGTGCCACCAGCAGCCAGGGGCTAGCGGGGATTGAGCAGTTCTTC. Translating it yields CATSSQGLAGIEQFF.

Concerning this clonotype: The library was built for alpha chains, so this beta chain is an off-target read and its size means little. The chain is built from TRBV24-1 and TRBJ2-5; TRBD1 aligns across 7 bases. This CDR3 is built from 15 residues. Germline CDR1 is KGHDR and CDR2 is SFDVKD. The ends lost 4 bases at V and 3 bases at J; junction bases unmatched: 7. CDR3 region: CATSERQGFEETQYF. CDR3 DNA: TGTGCCACCAGTGAACGACAGGGATTCGAAGAGACCCAGTACTTC.

This clonotype was seen only once. Since it is a stray read in a library aimed at alpha chains, this beta chain has a size that is not meaningful. The chain recombines TRBV7-2 with TRBJ2-1; D call uncertain. The V and J ends lost 2 bases and 8 bases respectively, with 4 bases between them. CDR3 size: 11 residues. Germline assignment: CDR1 SGHTA and CDR2 FQGNSA. CDR3 sequence (DNA): TGTGCCAGCAGCTTATCGGATGAGCAGTTCTTC. Protein product: CASSLSDEQFF.